This T cell receptor beta chain is from a study of OX40 agonist ivuxolimab in advanced cancers. Turning to the study itself: Patients were infused with ivuxolimab every 2 weeks at 0.01 to 10 mg/kg. Under the entry rules, prior anti-PD-1, anti-PD-L1 or anti-CTLA-4 therapy was allowed, and 40% had some.

Autoimmune disease history or systemic immunosuppression was exclusionary. Here immunoSEQ multiplex PCR was the method, and the copy in TCRdb shows in-frame clones only, minus some. The sample yields 75,000 to 100,000 clones, 90% to 95% seen once. CDR1 and CDR2 from the germline V gene are MNHEY and SVGAGI. There are 15 residues in the CDR3. The germline V and J ends were trimmed by 6 bases and 8 bases, with 22 bases remaining between them. The rearrangement uses TRBV6-5 and TRBJ1-2; D is possibly TRBD1 (6 bases). The specimen comprised CD4+ or CD8+ T cells sorted from blood, sampled in a trial of the OX40 agonist ivuxolimab. The sequence came from an adult with an advanced solid tumor such as melanoma, head and neck, liver or kidney cancer. CDR3 in amino acids: CASSRDRLPSGGYTF. The CDR3 DNA reads as TGTGCCAGCAGCCGCGACAGGCTACCCTCTGGGGGCTACACCTTC.